A single T cell receptor beta chain is shown here with its context. Its antigen is as yet unknown. The CDR3 is 15 amino acids. V shed 3 bases and J 11 bases; nucleotides not matched to a gene: 15. Germline V CDR1 and CDR2: MGHDK, SYGVNS. This sample is drawn from a study of T cell responses to AZD1222 COVID-19 vaccine. Study-wide background: Combined were second doses at about 4 or about 12 weeks. Study outcomes and limitations: Of spike-specific TCRs, nearly half reportedly target regions left unmutated in variants. Most donors were white British and more were female, and clonal diversity was possibly underestimated. No repertoire was sampled before or during the peak T cell response, only after it.

The repertoire was sequenced with immunoSEQ multiplex PCR; TCRdb's copy has only in-frame clones and lacks some. The sample yields fewer than 180,000 clones, roughly 94% seen once. This specimen consisted of peripheral blood, obtained on day 0 of AZD1222 vaccination. The source of this sequence is an adult in good health. The chain carries TRBV25-1 and TRBJ1-2; 7 positions agree with TRBD1. CDR3 amino acids: CASSDVRQGLVMYTF. The CDR3 region has the DNA TGTGCCAGCAGTGATGTGAGACAGGGTCTGGTTATGTACACCTTC.